This T cell receptor beta chain derives from a study of T cells in Graves' hyperthyroidism and ophthalmopathy. Overall study results and limits: Most clonotypes expanded in the thyroid (above 0.001) were also present in blood. Ophthalmopathy and stable hyperthyroidism were told apart by a 13 V-J model.

TCR beta CDR3 sequences were amplified from RNA transcripts. Carried out on the TCR CDR3, a first-round RT-PCR used the HTBI primer set. TCRdb reprocessed the multiplex PCR reads via MiXCR and lists one record per CDR3 protein. Counted here are some 24,000 distinct CDR3 sequences, under 55% occurring once; the ten biggest clones make up under 30%. A remark on this clonotype: Its antigen is not known.

The blood sample was taken at first hyperthyroidism diagnosis, before any ophthalmopathy symptoms. The PBMCs had their origin in approximately 10 ml of fresh peripheral blood. The TCR sequence derives from a woman aged 40 to 50 with Graves' hyperthyroidism that later progressed to Graves' ophthalmopathy. The specimen sequenced was blood.

CDR3: CASSLAGRVADTQYF. The CDR3 DNA sequence: TGTGCCAGCAGCTTAGCGGGACGTGTCGCAGATACGCAGTATTTT. The rearrangement uses TRBV13 and TRBJ2-3; D may match TRBD1 or TRBD2 (5 bases each). From germline, CDR1 is PRHDT and CDR2 FYEKMQ (reference sequence). V gave up 1 base and J gave up 4 bases, with 12 bases separating them. The CDR3 runs to 15 residues.